The rows below give T cell receptor beta chains drawn from one sample of a study of cytomegalovirus exposure and HLA in healthy donors. Using immunoSEQ multiplex PCR, the repertoire was profiled, and TCRdb retains in-frame clones only, with some absent. This table has roughly 140,000 clones, 85% to 90% appearing once. The sequencing sample was made of PBMCs. The receptor source for this set is a woman aged 18-35 years in good health and CMV-seropositive. Both conserved end residues are part of each CDR3. Fields, in order: V gene, D gene, J gene, CDR3 protein. D genes are given only for firm matches.

V: TRBV5-1; D: TRBD2; J: TRBJ2-2; CDR3: CASSSGTSGRASTGELFF
V: TRBV5-1; D: TRBD1; J: TRBJ2-2; CDR3: CASSYPGQGTGELFF
V: TRBV28; D: TRBD1; J: TRBJ1-4; CDR3: CASSLLPQGSGEKLFF
V: TRBV12-5; D: .; J: TRBJ2-7; CDR3: CASGLGGAGYEQYF
V: TRBV9; D: .; J: TRBJ1-3; CDR3: CASSPRLRQGGNTIYF
V: TRBV4-1; D: .; J: TRBJ2-7; CDR3: CASSQDLASPAYEQYF
V: TRBV6-4; D: TRBD1; J: TRBJ1-2; CDR3: CASSEGGGAGYGYTF
V: TRBV7-2; D: .; J: TRBJ2-3; CDR3: CASSYATSTDTQYF
V: TRBV28; D: TRBD1; J: TRBJ1-2; CDR3: CASSTWDRIDGYTF
V: TRBV9; D: .; J: TRBJ2-2; CDR3: CASSKRGSGELFF
V: TRBV12-5; D: .; J: TRBJ1-4; CDR3: CASGLVPSEKLFF
V: TRBV2; D: .; J: TRBJ2-3; CDR3: CASSVRAASTDTQYF
V: TRBV7-3; D: TRBD2; J: TRBJ2-1; CDR3: CASSPGLAGGSEQFF
V: TRBV2; D: TRBD1; J: TRBJ2-7; CDR3: CASRGQVSSYEQYF
V: TRBV6-1; D: .; J: TRBJ2-7; CDR3: CASSELDSAYEQYF
V: TRBV4-2; D: .; J: TRBJ2-4; CDR3: CASSQARGPGNIQYF
V: TRBV28; D: TRBD1; J: TRBJ1-1; CDR3: CASTTGIVGAFF
V: TRBV2; D: .; J: TRBJ1-2; CDR3: CASSKIAGDIYGYTF
V: TRBV30; D: TRBD2; J: TRBJ2-1; CDR3: CAWSVPSGGYNEQFF
V: TRBV5-1; D: TRBD1; J: TRBJ1-1; CDR3: CASSLGDRALTNTEAFF
V: TRBV6-1; D: .; J: TRBJ2-3; CDR3: CASSEGPGLDTQYF
V: TRBV5-1; D: .; J: TRBJ2-1; CDR3: CASSTGLYSAEEEQFF
V: TRBV7-8; D: .; J: TRBJ2-3; CDR3: CASSSPTVKAQYF
V: TRBV2; D: .; J: TRBJ2-1; CDR3: CASSLILEQFF
V: TRBV27; D: TRBD1; J: TRBJ1-5; CDR3: CASSLVTGGTADYSNQPQHF
V: TRBV2; D: .; J: TRBJ1-2; CDR3: CASRARGGGYTF
V: TRBV6-1; D: TRBD1; J: TRBJ2-7; CDR3: CASRDRSYNYEQYF
V: TRBV6-6; D: .; J: TRBJ1-2; CDR3: CASSYGENYGYTF
V: TRBV10-3; D: .; J: TRBJ1-1; CDR3: CAISVTGHTEAFF
V: TRBV6-4; D: TRBD1; J: TRBJ2-1; CDR3: CASSEAGTGGYNEQFF
V: TRBV25-1; D: TRBD2; J: TRBJ2-1; CDR3: CASSEYGRASGRNNEQFF
V: TRBV4-3; D: .; J: TRBJ2-7; CDR3: CASSQSSGGLPWIYEQYF
V: TRBV10-3; D: TRBD2; J: TRBJ2-1; CDR3: CAIGTSGRNEQFF